The 12 T cell receptor beta chains reported below all come from one sample, sequenced in a study of blood T cell repertoires in COVID-19. Only in-frame clones appear in the TCRdb table, and some are missing; sequencing was by immunoSEQ multiplex PCR. The sample consists of approximately 160,000 clones, around four fifths of them appearing once. The sequenced material came from peripheral blood. The receptors stem from a human donor in a cohort sampled during active COVID-19.

This clone was seen just once. The chain recombines TRBV27 with TRBJ2-7, with 7 bases aligning to TRBD1. The V gene end was trimmed by 5 bases and the J gene end by 1 base; junction bases not matched to a gene: 2. The germline gives CDR1 MNHEY, CDR2 SMNVEV (reference sequence). The CDR3 has 13 residues. The CDR3 DNA is TGTGCCAGCAGTAAGGGACAGTCCTACGAGCAGTACTTC. Translation: CASSKGQSYEQYF.

The chain joins TRBV14 to TRBJ2-7, with 7 bases matching TRBD2. The junction had 5 bases not matched to a gene; V was cut back by 4 bases and J by 2 bases. Germline V gives CDR1 SGHDN, CDR2 FVKESK. The CDR3 contains 14 residues. The chain's CDR3 is CASSPVGGAYEQYF. The CDR3 DNA reads TGTGCCAGCAGCCCGGTTGGGGGGGCCTACGAGCAGTACTTC. The full variable domain, rest sourced from reference TRBV14 and TRBJ2-7, is EAGVTQFPSHSVIEKGQTVTLRCDPISGHDNLYWYRRVMGKEIKFLLHFVKESKQDESGMPNNRFLAERTGGTYSTLKVQPAELEDSGVYFCASSPVGGAYEQYFGPGTRLTVT.

The chain combines TRBV5-1 with TRBJ1-2, with D unclear. CDR3 size: 12 residues. Germline-derived CDR1 and CDR2 are SGHRS and YFSETQ. V was clipped by 0 bases and J by 3 bases, with 3 bases between them. CDR3 coding DNA: TGCGCCAGCAGCTTGGCGGACTATGGCTACACCTTC. Protein sequence: CASSLADYGYTF.

J is TRBJ2-1 and V is TRBV30, with a tentative D call TRBD1 (6 bases). Trimming shortened V by 5 bases and J by 7 bases, and 15 bases separated the two germline ends. Germline-derived CDR1 and CDR2 are GTSNPN and SVGIG (reference sequence). This CDR3 region has 13 residues. CDR3 sequence: CAWDRRGPNEQFF. The CDR3 DNA follows: TGTGCCTGGGACAGGCGCGGACCTAATGAGCAGTTCTTC.

This clone appeared a single time. The chain couples TRBV24-1 to TRBJ1-2, with TRBD1 identical over 9 bases. With 3 bases clipped from V and 8 bases from J, the junction kept 9 bases outside the gene matches. The CDR3 runs 15 residues. From germline, CDR1 is KGHDR and CDR2 SFDVKD. The CDR3 region has the DNA TGTGCCACCAGTGATCCGGGACAGGGACTGGCCGGCTACACCTTC. Translated, it gives CATSDPGQGLAGYTF.

The V and J genes are TRBV10-3 and TRBJ2-7, with 7 bases matching TRBD2. Germline V lookup: CDR1 ENHRY, CDR2 SYGVKD. This CDR3 contains 15 residues. V lost 3 bases to trimming and J lost 0 bases; unmatched junction nucleotides: 5. Here the CDR3 DNA reads TGTGCCATCAGTGAAGGAGCGGGGCGCTCCTACGAGCAGTACTTC. It translates to CAISEGAGRSYEQYF.

V usage is TRBV5-6 and J usage is TRBJ1-5; D is unclear. The germline V gene encodes CDR1 SGHDT and CDR2 YYEEEE. The V end was cut by 1 base, the J end by 4 bases, with 9 bases between. The CDR3 extends over 14 amino acids. The CDR3 region has the DNA TGTGCCAGCAGCTTGCGGGCGGGGAATCAGCCCCAGCATTTT. Translation: CASSLRAGNQPQHF.

This chain joins TRBV27 and TRBJ2-5; a weak D match, TRBD1 (7 bases). The germline V gene encodes CDR1 MNHEY and CDR2 SMNVEV (reference sequence). V dropped 8 bases and J dropped 0 bases, with 16 bases sitting between them. There are 15 residues in the CDR3. This chain's CDR3 is CASRRDRNYQETQYF. The CDR3 DNA reads TGTGCCAGCCGGCGGGACAGAAATTACCAAGAGACCCAGTACTTC.

CDR3 sequence reads: CASRRGSSPTDTQYF. In nucleotides, the CDR3 is TGTGCCAGCAGGCGGGGGTCCTCTCCCACAGATACGCAGTATTTT. V and J are TRBV6-5 and TRBJ2-3; 7 nucleotides match TRBD2. This CDR3 has 15 residues. In germline, CDR1 is MNHEY, CDR2 SVGAGI. V gave up 6 bases and J gave up 2 bases; unmatched junction bases: 8.

This chain links TRBV9 with TRBJ2-3; 8 bases are a match to TRBD1. The CDR3 spans 16 residues. Germline V CDR1 and CDR2: SGDLS, YYNGEE. Trimming removed 3 bases from V and 2 bases from J; junction bases left unmatched: 8. CDR3 in amino acids: CASSARDRRYTDTQYF. CDR3 bases: TGTGCCAGCAGCGCCCGGGACAGGCGATACACAGATACGCAGTATTTT.

This clone was found once. The chain has TRBV5-6 and TRBJ2-3, with a possible D match to TRBD2 (6 bases). The length of the CDR3 is 14 residues. The germline CDR1 and CDR2 sequences are SGHDT and YYEEEE. V dropped 0 bases and J dropped 1 base, with 6 bases sitting between them. In DNA, the CDR3 is TGTGCCAGCAGCTTGGGGGGGGGCACAGATACGCAGTATTTT. This encodes CASSLGGGTDTQYF.

The chain has TRBV19 and TRBJ2-3; TRBD2 matches at 7 bases. Germline loops: CDR1 LNHDA, CDR2 SQIVND (reference sequence). The CDR3 length is 16 residues. The V and J ends lost 6 bases and 2 bases, in that order; junction bases with no gene match: 11. The CDR3 DNA follows: TGTGCCAGTAGATTCACGGGTGGGGGGGACACAGATACGCAGTATTTT. Translation gives CASRFTGGGDTDTQYF.